This T cell receptor beta chain was sequenced for a study of shared clonotypes between healthy human individuals. Study background: CD4 naive and CD4 memory each took three plates per donor, while CD8 naive took two and CD8 memory one.

Germline values: CDR1 LGHNA, CDR2 YSLEER. V dropped 0 bases and J dropped 3; count of bases not matched to a gene: 9. The CDR3 is made up of 17 amino acids. The authors ran the assay at deep level. Some clones are missing from TCRdb's copy, which holds only in-frame ones; the method was immunoSEQ multiplex PCR. The sample consists of some 2.3 million clones, 85% to 95% of them appearing once. Each of the donors was a healthy adult who was HIV-negative and had not had a recent acute infection or vaccination. A CD45RA+ naive subset and a CD45RA-negative memory subset were split from CD4+ cells. This receptor was obtained from a man between 18 and 35 years old in good health. Some clones in this sample may be carry-over from other donors' samples. The specimen sequenced was naive CD4+ T cells from PBMCs. Subset given: CD45RA+ positively selected. The chain carries TRBV4-3 and TRBJ2-7; 9 bases fit TRBD2. The CDR3, as DNA: TGCGCCAGCAGCCAAGATTGGGCGGGAGGGCCGATCTACGAGCAGTACTTC. Protein product: CASSQDWAGGPIYEQYF.